This T cell receptor beta chain was sequenced in a study of blood T cell repertoires in COVID-19. Here immunoSEQ multiplex PCR was the method, and the copy in TCRdb shows in-frame clones only, minus some. Among 200,000 to 300,000 clones listed, about 87% were seen once. The V gene's germline CDR1 is PRHDT and CDR2 FYEKMQ (reference sequence). The junction had 9 bases not matched to a gene; V was cut back by 4 bases and J by 2 bases. This CDR3 is 16 amino acids long. The source material was peripheral blood. The TCR comes from a man in his 60s who had recovered from COVID-19. The V gene is TRBV13, the J gene TRBJ2-5; 8 bases match TRBD1. The CDR3 sequence: CASSWVRDRRQETQYF. The CDR3 nucleotides are TGTGCCAGCAGCTGGGTCCGGGACAGGCGACAAGAGACCCAGTACTTC.